These T cell receptor beta chains were read from a single sample in a study of Ad26.COV2.S vaccination and SARS-CoV-2 variants. The table came from immunoSEQ multiplex PCR; TCRdb's copy has only in-frame clones and leaves some out. This table has about 430,000 clones, over 75% appearing once. The sample was peripheral blood, taken in a trial of Ad26.COV2.S vaccine versus placebo. The source of these receptors is a person between 18 and 59 years old who received the Ad26.COV2.S COVID-19 vaccine or a placebo. Each CDR3 is given with its conserved first and last residue. Fields, in order: V gene, J gene, D gene, clone size, CDR3 DNA, CDR3 protein. D genes are given only for firm matches. Size is omitted from some rows. Given values are once, few, many or a class for expanded clones.

v_call: TRBV30; j_call: TRBJ2-7; d_call: TRBD1; clone_size: .; cdr3_nt: TGTGCCTGGAGTGGCTCGTGGACAGGGTTTAGCGAGCAGTACTTC; cdr3_aa: CAWSGSWTGFSEQYF
v_call: TRBV18; j_call: TRBJ2-1; d_call: .; clone_size: .; cdr3_nt: TGTGCCAGCTCACCACAGGACTCCCGGGTCTACAATGAGCAGTTCTTC; cdr3_aa: CASSPQDSRVYNEQFF
v_call: TRBV9; j_call: TRBJ2-3; d_call: TRBD1; clone_size: .; cdr3_nt: TGTGCCAGCAGTGCGGACAGGGTCCAAGATACGCAGTATTTT; cdr3_aa: CASSADRVQDTQYF
v_call: TRBV10-3; j_call: TRBJ2-7; d_call: .; clone_size: .; cdr3_nt: TGTGCCATCCGGGAAGCGGCCCTCTCCTACGAGCAGTACTTC; cdr3_aa: CAIREAALSYEQYF
v_call: TRBV5-1; j_call: TRBJ1-4; d_call: .; clone_size: .; cdr3_nt: TGCGCCAGCAGCCGGGACGCACCCGAAAAACTGTTTTTT; cdr3_aa: CASSRDAPEKLFF
v_call: TRBV19; j_call: TRBJ2-5; d_call: .; clone_size: .; cdr3_nt: TGTGCCAGTAGTATAGATTGGGTAGGGGAGACCCAGTACTTC; cdr3_aa: CASSIDWVGETQYF
v_call: TRBV6-1; j_call: TRBJ2-7; d_call: TRBD1; clone_size: .; cdr3_nt: TGTGCCAGCAGTGAATGGCGGACAGGTACCTACGAGCAGTACTTC; cdr3_aa: CASSEWRTGTYEQYF
v_call: TRBV19; j_call: TRBJ2-1; d_call: TRBD2; clone_size: .; cdr3_nt: TGTGCCAGTACCCCGAGGCGGGAGCGCGGCAATGAGCAGTTCTTC; cdr3_aa: CASTPRRERGNEQFF
v_call: TRBV27; j_call: TRBJ2-2; d_call: TRBD2; clone_size: .; cdr3_nt: TGTGCCAGCAGTTTAGAGATGCTAGCGGGAGGTTCCAACACCGGGGAGCTGTTTTTT; cdr3_aa: CASSLEMLAGGSNTGELFF
v_call: TRBV19; j_call: TRBJ2-6; d_call: .; clone_size: .; cdr3_nt: TGTGCCAGCGTCGGTTTCGATGGGGCCAACGTCCTGACTTTC; cdr3_aa: CASVGFDGANVLTF
v_call: TRBV5-6; j_call: TRBJ2-1; d_call: TRBD2; clone_size: once; cdr3_nt: TGTGCCAGCAGCTCCAGACTAGCGGGAGGCTACAATGAGCAGTTCTTC; cdr3_aa: CASSSRLAGGYNEQFF
v_call: TRBV27; j_call: TRBJ2-7; d_call: TRBD1; clone_size: .; cdr3_nt: TGTGCCAGCAGGGGGACAGGGGGCGACGAGCAGTACTTC; cdr3_aa: CASRGTGGDEQYF
v_call: TRBV3-1/TRBV3-2; j_call: TRBJ2-5; d_call: TRBD2; clone_size: once; cdr3_nt: TGTGCCAGCAGCCAACAAAGCGGGAGGGTTGAGACCCAGTACTTC; cdr3_aa: CASSQQSGRVETQYF
v_call: TRBV11-2; j_call: TRBJ1-2; d_call: TRBD1; clone_size: .; cdr3_nt: TGTGCCAGCAGCTTAGTAGTTTTGGCAGGGGGCGCGAACACCTTC; cdr3_aa: CASSLVVLAGGANTF
v_call: TRBV7-2; j_call: TRBJ2-3; d_call: .; clone_size: .; cdr3_nt: TGTGCCAGCAGCTCCCGATATACAGATACGCAGTATTTT; cdr3_aa: CASSSRYTDTQYF
v_call: TRBV20-1; j_call: TRBJ1-3; d_call: .; clone_size: few; cdr3_nt: TGCAGTGCTAATATCTTAGACACCATATATTTT; cdr3_aa: CSANILDTIYF
v_call: TRBV6-5; j_call: TRBJ1-4; d_call: .; clone_size: .; cdr3_nt: TGTGCCAGCAGCCCAGCAACTAATGAAAAACTGTTTTTT; cdr3_aa: CASSPATNEKLFF
v_call: TRBV28; j_call: TRBJ2-1; d_call: .; clone_size: .; cdr3_nt: TGTGCCAGCAGGGGACGCAAGCGGGTTTCCTACAATGAGCAGTTCTTC; cdr3_aa: CASRGRKRVSYNEQFF
v_call: TRBV9; j_call: TRBJ2-5; d_call: .; clone_size: .; cdr3_nt: TGTGCCAGCAGCGTAGGGCCCCAAGTGGAGACCCAGTACTTC; cdr3_aa: CASSVGPQVETQYF
v_call: TRBV7-6; j_call: TRBJ2-1; d_call: .; clone_size: .; cdr3_nt: TGTGCCAGCAGCCCCGGTGAGGGCAATGAGCAGTTCTTC; cdr3_aa: CASSPGEGNEQFF
v_call: TRBV7-2; j_call: TRBJ2-1; d_call: .; clone_size: .; cdr3_nt: TGTGCCAGCAGCGATTATATCACCGGGACAAACAATGAGCAGTTCTTC; cdr3_aa: CASSDYITGTNNEQFF
v_call: TRBV12-5; j_call: TRBJ2-1; d_call: .; clone_size: .; cdr3_nt: TGTGCTAGTGGTTTTGTCGGAGCCTCGGGTGAGCAGTTCTTC; cdr3_aa: CASGFVGASGEQFF
v_call: TRBV5-1; j_call: TRBJ2-1; d_call: TRBD1; clone_size: .; cdr3_nt: TGCGCCAGCAGCACAGGGACAGGGCCGATACAAAATGAGCAGTTCTTC; cdr3_aa: CASSTGTGPIQNEQFF
v_call: TRBV28; j_call: TRBJ2-1; d_call: .; clone_size: .; cdr3_nt: TGTGCCAGCAGTTTAACCGGGACAAGAAACCAGCAGTTCTTC; cdr3_aa: CASSLTGTRNQQFF
v_call: TRBV30; j_call: TRBJ2-7; d_call: .; clone_size: few; cdr3_nt: TGTGCCTGGAGCACTGGATCGGTAGAGTACTTC; cdr3_aa: CAWSTGSVEYF
v_call: TRBV30; j_call: TRBJ1-4; d_call: .; clone_size: .; cdr3_nt: TGTGCCTGGAGTGTAGGTTGGGGTAATGAAAAACTGTTTTTT; cdr3_aa: CAWSVGWGNEKLFF
v_call: TRBV5-1; j_call: TRBJ2-3; d_call: .; clone_size: .; cdr3_nt: TGCGCCAGCAGCCCGATCGCGTTTACTCCATCAGATACGCAGTATTTT; cdr3_aa: CASSPIAFTPSDTQYF
v_call: TRBV6-6; j_call: TRBJ2-7; d_call: TRBD2; clone_size: .; cdr3_nt: TGTGCCAGCAGAGAGACTAGCGGGAGATCCTACGAGCAGTACTTC; cdr3_aa: CASRETSGRSYEQYF
v_call: TRBV4-3; j_call: TRBJ1-2; d_call: .; clone_size: .; cdr3_nt: TGCGCCAGCAGCCAAGCGGGGGGAGGCTACACCTTC; cdr3_aa: CASSQAGGGYTF
v_call: TRBV6-2/TRBV6-3; j_call: TRBJ2-3; d_call: .; clone_size: .; cdr3_nt: TGTGCCAGCAGTTCCCAAGTCTTCGGCCACACAGATACGCAGTATTTT; cdr3_aa: CASSSQVFGHTDTQYF
v_call: TRBV7-2; j_call: TRBJ2-5; d_call: .; clone_size: .; cdr3_nt: TGTGCCAGCAGCGCCTGGACGGCACCCCAAGAGACCCAGTACTTC; cdr3_aa: CASSAWTAPQETQYF
v_call: TRBV6-2/TRBV6-3; j_call: TRBJ2-2; d_call: .; clone_size: .; cdr3_nt: TGTGCCAGCAGTTACGGGTCGGCGAACACCGGGGAGCTGTTTTTT; cdr3_aa: CASSYGSANTGELFF
v_call: TRBV27; j_call: TRBJ2-2; d_call: .; clone_size: few; cdr3_nt: TGTGCCAGCAGTTTACGGGCCACCGGGGAGCTGTTTTTT; cdr3_aa: CASSLRATGELFF
v_call: TRBV5-4; j_call: TRBJ2-3; d_call: TRBD2; clone_size: .; cdr3_nt: TGTGCCAGCAGCTTCGGACTAGCGGGCACAGATACGCAGTATTTT; cdr3_aa: CASSFGLAGTDTQYF
v_call: TRBV19; j_call: TRBJ1-1; d_call: TRBD1; clone_size: .; cdr3_nt: TGTGCCAGTAGTAAAACGACGGGACAGGCCAACACTGAAGCTTTCTTT; cdr3_aa: CASSKTTGQANTEAFF
v_call: TRBV7-2; j_call: TRBJ2-5; d_call: .; clone_size: once; cdr3_nt: TGTGCCAGCAGCCTACGGGGCACCCAGACCCAGTACTTC; cdr3_aa: CASSLRGTQTQYF
v_call: TRBV4-1; j_call: TRBJ1-5; d_call: TRBD1; clone_size: .; cdr3_nt: TGCGCCAGCAGCCAAGATGGGGACAGATATCAGCCCCAGCATTTT; cdr3_aa: CASSQDGDRYQPQHF
v_call: TRBV7-3; j_call: TRBJ2-2; d_call: .; clone_size: .; cdr3_nt: TGTGCCAGCACCGTAAACGGGAGAACCGGGGAGCTGTTTTTT; cdr3_aa: CASTVNGRTGELFF
v_call: TRBV15; j_call: TRBJ1-1; d_call: .; clone_size: .; cdr3_nt: TGTGCCACCAGCAGGGACTTAAACGGCTACACTGAAGCTTTCTTT; cdr3_aa: CATSRDLNGYTEAFF
v_call: TRBV4-2; j_call: TRBJ2-1; d_call: TRBD2; clone_size: .; cdr3_nt: TGTGCCAGCAGCCAGGGAAGGGGACTAGCGATAGATGAGCAGTTCTTC; cdr3_aa: CASSQGRGLAIDEQFF
v_call: TRBV7-2; j_call: TRBJ2-5; d_call: .; clone_size: once; cdr3_nt: TGTGCCAGCAGCCCGCGAGGGCGGGAAGGAGAGACCCAGTACTTC; cdr3_aa: CASSPRGREGETQYF
v_call: TRBV29-1; j_call: TRBJ1-1; d_call: .; clone_size: once; cdr3_nt: TGCAGCGTTGGGAGGGGACGGAACACTGAAGCTTTCTTT; cdr3_aa: CSVGRGRNTEAFF
v_call: TRBV7-9; j_call: TRBJ2-5; d_call: .; clone_size: .; cdr3_nt: TGTGCCAGCAGCTCGACAGCTTTCTTGGAGACCCAGTACTTC; cdr3_aa: CASSSTAFLETQYF